The 12 T cell receptor beta chains listed next were all sequenced from one sample in a study of OX40 agonist ivuxolimab in advanced cancers. This table comes from immunoSEQ multiplex PCR, and its TCRdb copy is limited to in-frame clones, with some not included. The table includes tens of thousands of clones, approximately 85% detected once. Material: CD4+ or CD8+ T cells sorted from blood, obtained in a trial of the OX40 agonist ivuxolimab. The source is an adult with an advanced solid tumor such as melanoma, head and neck, liver or kidney cancer.

The rearrangement links TRBV5-1 to TRBJ2-7; 8 positions match TRBD2. Trimming took 4 bases from V and 0 from J; bases not matched to a gene: 9. Germline CDR1 and CDR2: SGHRS and YFSETQ. The CDR3 has 16 residues. CDR3 loop: CASSLNIAGSSYEQYF. CDR3 nucleotides: TGCGCCAGCAGCCTGAATATAGCGGGGAGCTCCTACGAGCAGTACTTC.

The chain has TRBV7-2 and TRBJ2-7, with TRBD1 matching 9 bases. Trimming removed 5 bases from V and 3 bases from J; junction bases left unmatched: 2. The CDR3 loop spans 13 amino acids. Germline assignment: CDR1 SGHTA and CDR2 FQGNSA. In DNA form, the CDR3 reads TGTGCCAGCAGCCGGACAGGGGTCTACGAGCAGTACTTC. This sequence encodes CASSRTGVYEQYF.

The genes are TRBV5-1 and TRBJ1-1; weak D call: TRBD1 (6 bases). This CDR3 spans 12 amino acids. The germline CDR1 and CDR2 sequences are SGHRS and YFSETQ. Trimming shortened V by 6 bases and J by 6 bases, and 12 bases separated the two germline ends. For the CDR3, the DNA is TGCGCCAGCACAGGGGCTCTCGCTGAAGCTTTCTTT. It codes for CASTGALAEAFF.

The J gene is TRBJ2-1, the V gene TRBV6-5; TRBD1 agrees at 8 bases. Germline V gene data show CDR1 as MNHEY and CDR2 as SVGAGI. The CDR3 spans 15 residues. The junction had 10 bases not matched to a gene; V was cut back by 2 bases and J by 10 bases. The CDR3 here is CASSYRAGGLGEQFF. DNA for the CDR3: TGTGCCAGCAGTTACCGGGCAGGGGGCCTGGGCGAGCAGTTCTTC.

The chain employs TRBV7-2 and TRBJ2-5; unclear D gene. The CDR3 has 13 residues. V lost 4 bases, J lost 4 bases, and 10 bases lay in between. Germline assignment: CDR1 SGHTA and CDR2 FQGNSA. CDR3 sequence: CASSSWVGETQYF. As DNA, the CDR3 is TGTGCCAGCAGCTCTTGGGTTGGAGAGACCCAGTACTTC.

V is TRBV5-1 and J is TRBJ2-5, with 7 bases identical to TRBD2. The germline CDR1 and CDR2 sequences are SGHRS and YFSETQ. The J segment lost 5 bases and the V segment lost 0 bases, leaving 10 bases of the junction unmatched. The CDR3 sequence is 16 residues long. As DNA, the CDR3 is TGCGCCAGCAGCTTGGGAACTCGGGGGGTGTGGGAGACCCAGTACTTC. Its translation: CASSLGTRGVWETQYF. Drawing the rest from reference TRBV5-1 and TRBJ2-5, the complete variable domain is KAGVTQTPRYLIKTRGQQVTLSCSPISGHRSVSWYQQTPGQGLQFLFEYFSETQRNKGNFPGRFSGRQFSNSRSEMNVSTLELGDSALYLCASSLGTRGVWETQYFGPGTRLLVL.

V and J are TRBV27 and TRBJ1-4; D is uncertain. Per the germline V gene, CDR1 is MNHEY and CDR2 is SMNVEV (reference sequence). Trimming took 4 bases from V and 0 from J, leaving 12 bases between them. The CDR3 totals 16 residues. The CDR3 nucleotides read TGTGCCAGCAGTTCGGTGGCAAGACCAACTAATGAAAAACTGTTTTTT. This translates into CASSSVARPTNEKLFF.

This clone occurred a few times. This chain connects TRBV5-4 to TRBJ1-2, with 7 positions matching TRBD1. Trimming removed 2 bases from V and 6 bases from J; junction bases left unmatched: 1. Germline loops: CDR1 SGHNT, CDR2 YYREEE (reference sequence). This CDR3 has 12 amino acids. The CDR3 is CASSLGTDGYTF. CDR3 DNA: TGTGCCAGCAGCTTAGGGACAGATGGCTACACCTTC.

The chain recombines TRBV9 with TRBJ2-3, with D unresolved. Deletions cut 0 bases from V and 0 bases from J, with 5 bases between. The CDR3 is 14 residues long. Per the germline V gene, CDR1 is SGDLS and CDR2 is YYNGEE. CDR3 sequence: CASSVDPSTDTQYF. The CDR3 nucleotides are TGTGCCAGCAGCGTAGATCCTAGCACAGATACGCAGTATTTT.

The chain couples TRBV11-2 to TRBJ1-6; D not certain. V shed 0 bases and J shed 4 bases, with 7 bases lying between them. The CDR3 is 15 residues long. Germline-derived CDR1 and CDR2 are SGHAT and FQNNGV. This CDR3 reads CASSLDGIYNSPLHF. The CDR3 DNA is TGTGCCAGCAGCTTAGATGGAATTTATAATTCACCCCTCCACTTT.

This chain connects TRBV6-6 to TRBJ1-1, with unresolved D. CDR1 and CDR2 from the germline V gene are MNHNY and SVGAGI (reference sequence). The CDR3 sequence is 12 residues long. Trimming pared 1 base from V and 0 bases from J, leaving 0 bases between. For the CDR3, the DNA is TGTGCCAGCAGTTACTTGAACACTGAAGCTTTCTTT. Protein product: CASSYLNTEAFF.

In its sample, this clone was seen many times. The same CDR3 can be traced to other DNA sequences in this sample. V and J are TRBV14 and TRBJ2-7; D is unclear. The CDR3 covers 12 residues. The germline V gene has CDR1 SGHDN and CDR2 FVKESK. The ends were cut back, 4 bases at V and 1 base at J, with 5 bases in the middle. For the CDR3, the DNA is TGTGCCAGCAGCCCCCAGTCCTACGAGCAGTACTTC. Translating gives CASSPQSYEQYF.